This TCR beta chain originates from a study of control samples from healthy donors and cancer patients. This clone was counted a single time. Measured with immunoSEQ multiplex PCR; TCRdb has only the in-frame clones, and not every one. The profile shows under 20,000 clones, 87% of them singletons. The sample taken for sequencing was PBMCs. This sequence was found in a woman in her 70s with colorectal cancer.

The CDR3 DNA reads as TGTGCCACCAGCAGGGCAGGGGCTTTGGAGACCCAGTACTTC. It encodes CATSRAGALETQYF. The chain carries TRBV15 and TRBJ2-5; possible D gene TRBD1, 6 bases. The CDR3 runs 14 residues. Germline CDR1 and CDR2: LNHNV and YYDKDF (reference sequence). Between the trimmed V and J ends, which lost 3 bases and 5 bases, there was a span of 13 bases.